This T cell receptor beta chain was documented in a study of Ad26.COV2.S vaccination and SARS-CoV-2 variants. The length of the CDR3 is 17 residues. Trimming took 3 bases from V and 1 from J, leaving 17 bases between them. Germline V gene lookup returns CDR1 LGHDT and CDR2 YNNKEL (reference sequence). The treatment: roughly 18 received Ad26.COV2.S at low or high dose, single or two shots; about five received placebo; per-sample allocation not given. All samples were drawn on day 63, counting from the first vaccine or placebo injection. TCRdb keeps only in-frame clones here, not all; method: immunoSEQ multiplex PCR. Of some 290,000 clones in the sample, around four fifths are singletons; the top ten hold around 2.2%.

This TCR was recovered from a person between 18 and 65 years old who received the Ad26.COV2.S COVID-19 vaccine or a placebo. V usage is TRBV3-1 (or the pseudogene TRBV3-2) and J usage is TRBJ2-3; the D call may be TRBD1 or TRBD2 (5 bases each). The sample here was peripheral blood, taken in a trial of Ad26.COV2.S vaccine versus placebo. The CDR3 sequence: CASSQNAGAAGTDTQYF. As DNA, the CDR3 is TGTGCCAGCAGCCAGAATGCCGGGGCAGCCGGCACAGATACGCAGTATTTT.